The present entry profiles one T cell receptor beta chain with its context. Sequencing was performed with immunoSEQ multiplex PCR; in TCRdb, only in-frame clones are kept and a portion is missing. The repertoire holds 100,000 to 150,000 clones, with around nine tenths as singletons. The data derive from a study of blood T cell repertoires in COVID-19. V lost 0 bases and J 9 bases, leaving 21 bases between the germline ends. The germline V gene encodes CDR1 LNHNV and CDR2 YYDKDF (reference sequence). The CDR3 is 17 residues long. The chain carries TRBV15 and TRBJ1-5; possible D gene TRBD1, 5 bases. The specimen sequenced was peripheral blood. The TCR comes from a woman between 70 and 85 years old with COVID-19, enrolled during active disease. CDR3 DNA sequence: TGTGCCACCAGCAGAGATCGGGGGGAGGGCCCACGCATGCCCCAGCATTTT. Protein sequence: CATSRDRGEGPRMPQHF.